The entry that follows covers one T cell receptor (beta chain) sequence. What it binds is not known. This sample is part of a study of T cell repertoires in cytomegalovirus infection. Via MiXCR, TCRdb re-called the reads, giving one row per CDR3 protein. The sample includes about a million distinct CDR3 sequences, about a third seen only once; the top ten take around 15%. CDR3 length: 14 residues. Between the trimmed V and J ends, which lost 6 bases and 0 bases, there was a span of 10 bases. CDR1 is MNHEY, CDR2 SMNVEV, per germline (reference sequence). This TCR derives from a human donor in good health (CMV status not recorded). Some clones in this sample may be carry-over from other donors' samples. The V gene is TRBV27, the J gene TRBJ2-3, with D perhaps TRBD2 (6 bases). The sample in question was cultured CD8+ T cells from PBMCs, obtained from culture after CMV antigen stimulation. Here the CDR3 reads CASRRRGSTDTQYF. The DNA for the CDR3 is TGTGCCAGCAGAAGGAGGGGAAGCACAGATACGCAGTATTTT.